The present T cell receptor (beta chain) was sequenced within a study of blood T cells in healthy people across ages. Overall study context: About one barcoded beta molecule per two T cells was captured by template switching.

A J-beta primer mix and a sample-barcoded 5' primer were used in a second PCR of about 7 to 12 cycles. MiXCR, applied by TCRdb to the 5' RACE reads, yields one record per CDR3 protein. The repertoire holds about 650,000 distinct CDR3 sequences, with around 50% as singletons. CDR3 length: 14 residues. V was trimmed by 3 bases and J by 8 bases, leaving 14 bases between them. CDR1 and CDR2 (germline): SGHAT, FQDESV (reference sequence). Sample: blood. The chain uses TRBV11-1 and TRBJ2-1; D tentatively fits TRBD1 or TRBD2 (5 bases each). This sequence originates from a woman of 80 years or more in good health. The CDR3 sequence: CASSFRILGDEQFF. CDR3 coding DNA: TGTGCCAGCAGCTTCCGTATTCTGGGGGATGAGCAGTTCTTC.